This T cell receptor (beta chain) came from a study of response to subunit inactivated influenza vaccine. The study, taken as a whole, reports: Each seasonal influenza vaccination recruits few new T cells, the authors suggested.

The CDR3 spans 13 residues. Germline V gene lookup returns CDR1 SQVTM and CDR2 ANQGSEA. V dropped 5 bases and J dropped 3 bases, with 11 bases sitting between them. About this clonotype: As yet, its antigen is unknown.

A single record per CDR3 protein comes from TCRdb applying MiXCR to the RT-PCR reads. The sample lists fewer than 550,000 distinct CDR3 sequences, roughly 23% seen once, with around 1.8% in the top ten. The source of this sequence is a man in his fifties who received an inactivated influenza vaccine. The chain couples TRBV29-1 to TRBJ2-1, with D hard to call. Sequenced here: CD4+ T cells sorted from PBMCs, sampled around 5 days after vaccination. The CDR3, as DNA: TGCAGCGTTTTAGTCCTGCTCTACAATGAGCAGTTCTTC. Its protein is CSVLVLLYNEQFF.